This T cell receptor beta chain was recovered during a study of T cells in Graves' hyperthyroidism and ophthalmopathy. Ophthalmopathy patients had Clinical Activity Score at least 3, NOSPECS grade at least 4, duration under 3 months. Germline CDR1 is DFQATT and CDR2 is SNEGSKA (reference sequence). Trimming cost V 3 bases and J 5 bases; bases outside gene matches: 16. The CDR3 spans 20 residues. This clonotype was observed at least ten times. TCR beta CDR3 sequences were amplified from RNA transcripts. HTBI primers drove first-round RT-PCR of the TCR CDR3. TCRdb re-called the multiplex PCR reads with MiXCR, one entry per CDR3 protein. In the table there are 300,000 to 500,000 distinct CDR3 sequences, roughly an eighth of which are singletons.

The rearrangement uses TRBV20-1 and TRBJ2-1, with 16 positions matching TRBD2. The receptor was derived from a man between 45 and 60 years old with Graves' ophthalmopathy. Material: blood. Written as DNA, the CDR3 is TGCAGTGCTAGTAAAGTCTTTCCGGGACTAGCGGGAGGGCGGGACAATGAGCAGTTCTTC. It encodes CSASKVFPGLAGGRDNEQFF.